This TCR beta chain was captured in a study of blood T cell repertoires in COVID-19. In the authors' methods: Using reference gene primer amplification, nucleated cell counts were estimated. TCRdb keeps only in-frame clones here, not all; method: immunoSEQ multiplex PCR. Clonal size and the V and J genes are those of that table, whereas D and trimming came from the DNA. There are more than 60,000 clones in the sample; about 90% occur only once, and less than 5.5% lies in the top ten. Losses at the gene ends were 3 bases for V and 9 bases for J; bases not matched to a gene: 10. The CDR3 consists of 15 residues. Germline V gene sequence: CDR1 SGHDN, CDR2 FVKESK.

The rearrangement uses TRBV14 and TRBJ2-1, with 8 bases fitting TRBD2. Sequencing input: peripheral blood. This sequence originates from a man in his fifties with active COVID-19. The CDR3 reads CASSQQPGGRFEQFF. In nucleotides, the CDR3 is TGTGCCAGCAGCCAGCAGCCGGGGGGGCGCTTTGAGCAGTTCTTC.